The TCR beta chain under discussion was sequenced for a study of Graves' ophthalmopathy and Graves' hyperthyroidism. Clinicians made diagnoses from clinical symptoms, serum thyroxine, TRAb, thyroid ultrasound and orbital computed tomography. The authors used Ficoll-Paque density gradient centrifugation to separate PBMCs. The input was around 9 ml of fresh peripheral blood. There are many counts of this clonotype. As yet, its antigen is unknown. V was trimmed by 2 bases and J by 4 bases, leaving 11 bases between them. The CDR3 has 14 residues. Investigators amplified TCR beta CDR3 regions from RNA transcripts. The first round was an RT-PCR with HTBI primers, and the second round was a multiplex PCR. One entry per CDR3 protein, called by TCRdb with MiXCR from the multiplex PCR reads. The table lists just over 600,000 distinct CDR3 sequences, 20% to 25% of them singletons. The study's findings and limits: Blood also contained most of the expanded thyroid clonotypes above 0.001 frequency.

This TCR derives from a woman aged 18-29 years with stable Graves' hyperthyroidism. Some clones in this sample may be carry-over from other donors' samples. The chain has TRBV12-3 or TRBV12-4 and TRBJ1-2; TRBD1 is a possible D gene (6 bases). The sample taken for sequencing was peripheral blood. The chain's CDR3 is CASSLTRQVYGYTF. The CDR3 DNA reads TGTGCCAGCAGTTTAACCCGACAGGTCTATGGCTACACCTTC.